This T cell receptor beta chain is drawn from a study of technical replicates of blood from several donors. The germline CDR1 and CDR2 sequences are SGHRS and YFSETQ. Deletions cut 2 bases from V and 7 bases from J, with 19 bases between. The CDR3 runs to 16 residues. This table comes from immunoSEQ multiplex PCR, and its TCRdb copy is limited to in-frame clones, with some not included. The table records roughly 71,000 clones, roughly 95% of them present only once. This chain joins TRBV5-1 and TRBJ2-1; D possibly corresponds to TRBD2 (6 bases). Sequencing was performed on T cells isolated from PBMCs. This TCR came from a human donor in good health. The CDR3 protein is CASSFPDYAPQNEQFF. The CDR3, as DNA: TGCGCCAGCAGCTTCCCGGACTATGCCCCACAGAATGAGCAGTTCTTC. The full variable domain, rest sourced from reference TRBV5-1 and TRBJ2-1, is KAGVTQTPRYLIKTRGQQVTLSCSPISGHRSVSWYQQTPGQGLQFLFEYFSETQRNKGNFPGRFSGRQFSNSRSEMNVSTLELGDSALYLCASSFPDYAPQNEQFFGPGTRLTVL.